This TCR beta chain is drawn from a study of cytomegalovirus exposure and HLA in healthy donors. Study-wide points: Despite most TCR sequences being rare, some public TCRs occurred in many donors.

This clone was detected only a few times. Its matching antigen is unknown. A multiplex PCR was run with 60 Vbeta primers and 13 Jbeta primers. Here immunoSEQ multiplex PCR was the method, and the copy in TCRdb shows in-frame clones only, minus some. This table holds fewer than 200,000 clones, about 80% found once. The specimen was PBMCs. The TCR sequence derives from a man aged 40-49 years in good health and CMV-seronegative.

CDR3 in DNA: TGTGCCAGCAGCGTTCGGGATACGGGCAGGAGGAACACCGGGGAGCTGTTTTTT. Its protein is CASSVRDTGRRNTGELFF. This chain joins TRBV11-2 and TRBJ2-2; possible D gene TRBD2, 5 bases. Germline V gene lookup returns CDR1 SGHAT and CDR2 FQNNGV. With 5 bases removed from V and 1 base from J, the gap between germline ends came to 20 bases. The CDR3 sequence is 18 residues long.